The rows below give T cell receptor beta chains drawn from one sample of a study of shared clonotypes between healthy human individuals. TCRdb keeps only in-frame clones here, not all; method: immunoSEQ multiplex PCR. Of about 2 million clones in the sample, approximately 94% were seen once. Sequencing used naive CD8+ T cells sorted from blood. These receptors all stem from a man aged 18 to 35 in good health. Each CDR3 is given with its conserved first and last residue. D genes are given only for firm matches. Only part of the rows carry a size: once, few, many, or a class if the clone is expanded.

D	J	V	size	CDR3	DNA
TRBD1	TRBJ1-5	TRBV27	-	CASSLLGTGDQPQHF	TGTGCCAGCAGTTTACTTGGGACAGGGGATCAGCCCCAGCATTTT
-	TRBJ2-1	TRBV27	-	CASSEGTLGDEQFF	TGTGCCAGCAGTGAGGGGACCCTGGGGGATGAGCAGTTCTTC
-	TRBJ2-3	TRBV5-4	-	CASSSIFGDTQYF	TGTGCCAGCAGCTCAATATTCGGAGATACGCAGTATTTT
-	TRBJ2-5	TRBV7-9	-	CASSVGQPVQYF	TGTGCCAGCAGCGTAGGTCAGCCTGTGCAGTACTTC
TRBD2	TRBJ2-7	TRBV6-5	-	CASSYEGRANEQYF	TGTGCCAGCAGTTACGAGGGGAGGGCGAACGAGCAGTACTTC
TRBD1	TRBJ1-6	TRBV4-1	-	CASSQASGGGSPLHF	TGCGCCAGCAGCCAAGCGTCAGGGGGCGGTTCACCCCTCCACTTT
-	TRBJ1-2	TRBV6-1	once	CASSEKDRGYTF	TGTGCCAGCAGTGAAAAGGATCGAGGCTACACCTTC
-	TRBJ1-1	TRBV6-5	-	CASHGTEAFF	TGTGCCAGCCACGGCACTGAAGCTTTCTTT
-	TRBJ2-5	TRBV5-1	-	CASSLGHLEQETQYF	TGCGCCAGCAGCTTGGGACATTTAGAGCAAGAGACCCAGTACTTC
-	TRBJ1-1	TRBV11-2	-	CASSFGLNTEAFF	TGTGCCAGCAGCTTCGGATTGAACACTGAAGCTTTCTTT
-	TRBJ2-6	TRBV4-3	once	CASSQDWGLLGANVLTF	TGCGCCAGCAGCCAAGATTGGGGACTGCTTGGGGCCAACGTCCTGACTTTC
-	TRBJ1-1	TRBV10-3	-	CAISESGGRLNTEAFF	TGTGCCATCAGTGAGTCCGGAGGGCGATTGAACACTGAAGCTTTCTTT
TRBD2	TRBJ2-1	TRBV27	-	CASSLSIAGSYNEQFF	TGTGCCAGCAGTTTATCGATAGCGGGCTCCTACAATGAGCAGTTCTTC
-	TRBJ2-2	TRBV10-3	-	CAISEEGLHTGELFF	TGTGCCATCAGTGAGGAGGGACTCCACACCGGGGAGCTGTTTTTT
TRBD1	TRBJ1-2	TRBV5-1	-	CASRNPGQDPNYGYTF	TGCGCCAGCAGGAATCCGGGACAGGATCCTAACTATGGCTACACCTTC
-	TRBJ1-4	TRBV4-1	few	CASSWMGEKLFF	TGCGCCAGCAGCTGGATGGGTGAAAAACTGTTTTTT
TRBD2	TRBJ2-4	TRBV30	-	CAWASGMGSIQYF	TGTGCCTGGGCTAGCGGGATGGGGAGCATTCAGTACTTC